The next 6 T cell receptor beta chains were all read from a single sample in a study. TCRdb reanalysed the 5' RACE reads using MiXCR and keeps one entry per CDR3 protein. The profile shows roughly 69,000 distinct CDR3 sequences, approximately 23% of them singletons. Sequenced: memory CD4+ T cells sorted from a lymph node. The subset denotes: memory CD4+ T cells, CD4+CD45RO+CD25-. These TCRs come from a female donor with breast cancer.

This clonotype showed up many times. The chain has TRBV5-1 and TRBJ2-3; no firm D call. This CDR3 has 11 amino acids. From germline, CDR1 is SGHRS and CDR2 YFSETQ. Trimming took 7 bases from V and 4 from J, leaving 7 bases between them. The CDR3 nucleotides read TGCGCCAGCCAAGGAGCAGATACGCAGTATTTT. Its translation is CASQGADTQYF.

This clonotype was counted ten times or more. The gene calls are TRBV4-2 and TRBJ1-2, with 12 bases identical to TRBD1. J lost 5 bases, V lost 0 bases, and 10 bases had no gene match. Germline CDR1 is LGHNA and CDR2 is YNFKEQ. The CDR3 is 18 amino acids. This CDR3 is CASSQDFVGTGGKYGYTF. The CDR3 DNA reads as TGTGCCAGCAGCCAAGATTTTGTTGGGACAGGGGGCAAGTATGGCTACACCTTC.

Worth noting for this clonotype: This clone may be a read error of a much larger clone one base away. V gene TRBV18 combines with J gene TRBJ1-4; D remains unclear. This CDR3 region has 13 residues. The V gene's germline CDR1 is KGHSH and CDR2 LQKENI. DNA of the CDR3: TGTGCCAGCTCACCACAATCAGGTGAAAGACTGTTTTTT. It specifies CASSPQSGERLFF.

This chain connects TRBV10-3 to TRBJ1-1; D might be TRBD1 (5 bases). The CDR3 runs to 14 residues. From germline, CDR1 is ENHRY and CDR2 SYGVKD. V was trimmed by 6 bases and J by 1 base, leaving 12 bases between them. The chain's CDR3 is CAISLGLKNTEAFF. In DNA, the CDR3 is TGTGCCATCAGCTTGGGACTGAAGAACACTGAAGCTTTCTTT.

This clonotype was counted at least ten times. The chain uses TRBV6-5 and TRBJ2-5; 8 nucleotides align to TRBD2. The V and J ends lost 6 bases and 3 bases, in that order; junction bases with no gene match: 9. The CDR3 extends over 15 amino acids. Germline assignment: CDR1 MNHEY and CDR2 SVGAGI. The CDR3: CASSSRGARKETQYF. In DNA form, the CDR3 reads TGTGCCAGCAGCTCGCGGGGGGCCCGGAAAGAGACCCAGTACTTC.

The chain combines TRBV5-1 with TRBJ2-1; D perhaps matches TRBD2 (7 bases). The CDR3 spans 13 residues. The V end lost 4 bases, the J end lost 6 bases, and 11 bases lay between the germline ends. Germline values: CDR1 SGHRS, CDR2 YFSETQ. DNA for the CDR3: TGCGCCAGCAGCCCCGCGGGGGCCAATGAGCAGTTCTTC. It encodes CASSPAGANEQFF.